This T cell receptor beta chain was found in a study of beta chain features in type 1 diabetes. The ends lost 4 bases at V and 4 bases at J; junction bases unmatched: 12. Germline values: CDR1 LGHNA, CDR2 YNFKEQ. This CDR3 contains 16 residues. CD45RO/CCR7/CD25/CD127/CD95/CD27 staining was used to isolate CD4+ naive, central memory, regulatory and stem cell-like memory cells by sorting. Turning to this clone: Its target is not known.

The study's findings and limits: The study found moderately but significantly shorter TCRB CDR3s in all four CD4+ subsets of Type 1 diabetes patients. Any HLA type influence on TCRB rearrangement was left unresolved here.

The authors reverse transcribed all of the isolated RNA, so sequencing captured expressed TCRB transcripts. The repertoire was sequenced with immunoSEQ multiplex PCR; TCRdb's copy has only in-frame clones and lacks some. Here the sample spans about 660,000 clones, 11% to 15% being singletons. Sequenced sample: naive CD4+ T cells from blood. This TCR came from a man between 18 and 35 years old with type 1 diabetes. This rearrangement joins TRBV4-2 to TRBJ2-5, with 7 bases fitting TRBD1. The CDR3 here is CASSPWGRQGGETQYF. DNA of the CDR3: TGTGCCAGCAGCCCGTGGGGGAGACAGGGCGGAGAGACCCAGTACTTC.